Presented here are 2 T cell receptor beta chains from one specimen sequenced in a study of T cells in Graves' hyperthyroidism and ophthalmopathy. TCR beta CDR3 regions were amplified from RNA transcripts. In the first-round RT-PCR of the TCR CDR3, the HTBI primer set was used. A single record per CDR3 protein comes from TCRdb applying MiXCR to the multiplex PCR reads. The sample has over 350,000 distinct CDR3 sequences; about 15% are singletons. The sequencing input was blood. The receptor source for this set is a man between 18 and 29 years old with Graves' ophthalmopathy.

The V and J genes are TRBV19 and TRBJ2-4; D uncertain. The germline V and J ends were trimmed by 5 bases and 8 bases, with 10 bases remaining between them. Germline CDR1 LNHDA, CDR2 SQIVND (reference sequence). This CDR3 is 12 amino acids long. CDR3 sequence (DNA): TGTGCCAGTAGTGCCGGCTGGGACATTCAGTACTTC. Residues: CASSAGWDIQYF.

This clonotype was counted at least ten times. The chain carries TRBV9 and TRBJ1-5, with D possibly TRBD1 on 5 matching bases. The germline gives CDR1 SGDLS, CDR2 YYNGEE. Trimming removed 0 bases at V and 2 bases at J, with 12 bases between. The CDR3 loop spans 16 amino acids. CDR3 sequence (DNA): TGTGCCAGCAGCGTAGACGCAGGGCTGGGCAATCAGCCCCAGCATTTT. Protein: CASSVDAGLGNQPQHF.